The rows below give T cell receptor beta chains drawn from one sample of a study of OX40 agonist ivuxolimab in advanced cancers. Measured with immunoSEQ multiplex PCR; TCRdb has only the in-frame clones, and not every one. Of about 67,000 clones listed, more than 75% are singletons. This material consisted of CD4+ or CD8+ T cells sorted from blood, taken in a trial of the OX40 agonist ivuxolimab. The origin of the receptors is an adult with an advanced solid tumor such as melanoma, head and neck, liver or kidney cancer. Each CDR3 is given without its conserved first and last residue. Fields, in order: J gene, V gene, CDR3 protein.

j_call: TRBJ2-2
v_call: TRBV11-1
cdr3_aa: ASSLDDTGELF

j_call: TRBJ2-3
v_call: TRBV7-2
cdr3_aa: ASSTSGRRDTQY

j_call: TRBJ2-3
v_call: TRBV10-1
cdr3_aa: ASSDGTASTDTQY

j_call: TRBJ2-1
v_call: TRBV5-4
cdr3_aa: ASSLGRGLAGGNEQF

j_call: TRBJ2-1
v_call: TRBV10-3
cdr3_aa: AIIRGDEQF

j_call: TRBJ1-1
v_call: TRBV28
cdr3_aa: ASSLRSMNTEAF

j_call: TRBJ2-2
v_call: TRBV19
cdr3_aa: ASNSGLTGELF

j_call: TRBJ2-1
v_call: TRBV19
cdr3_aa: ASSIGDREQF

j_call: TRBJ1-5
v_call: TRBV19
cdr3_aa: ASGGQGLAQH

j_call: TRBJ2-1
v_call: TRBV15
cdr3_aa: ATSQTSLAGEQF

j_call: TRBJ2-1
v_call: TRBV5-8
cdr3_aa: ASSSLGPAAYNEQF

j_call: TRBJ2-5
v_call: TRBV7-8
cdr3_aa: ASSKRMTSGQETQY

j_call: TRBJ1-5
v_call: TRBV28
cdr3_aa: ASRLQGKNQPQH

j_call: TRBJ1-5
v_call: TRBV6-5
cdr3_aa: ASSPRGGYQPQH

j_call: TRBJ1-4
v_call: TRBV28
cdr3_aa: ASSLEGTPNKEKLF

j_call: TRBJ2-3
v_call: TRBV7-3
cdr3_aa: ASSLEGTSSYTQY

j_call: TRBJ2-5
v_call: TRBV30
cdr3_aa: AWSVMSGGWETQY

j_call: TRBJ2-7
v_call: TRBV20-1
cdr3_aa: SARDFREQY

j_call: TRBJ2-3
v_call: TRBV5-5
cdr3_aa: ASSDSGRTDTQY

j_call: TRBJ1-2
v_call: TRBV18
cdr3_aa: ASSPPTDHGYT

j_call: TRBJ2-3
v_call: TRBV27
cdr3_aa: ASSLRLAGGEDTQY

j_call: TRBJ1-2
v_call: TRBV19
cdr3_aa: ASSPPGGAGYT

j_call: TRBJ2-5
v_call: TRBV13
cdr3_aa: ASIPGRDQETQY

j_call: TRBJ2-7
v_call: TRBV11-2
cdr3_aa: ASSSDREGYEQY

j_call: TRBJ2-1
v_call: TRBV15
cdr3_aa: ATSRGQGGYDEQF

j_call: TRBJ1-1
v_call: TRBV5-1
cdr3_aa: ASSLTGRGNTEAF

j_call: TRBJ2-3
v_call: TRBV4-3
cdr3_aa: ASSQDGGFSTDTQY

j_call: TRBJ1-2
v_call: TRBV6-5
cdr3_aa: ASSYSVGSGGYT

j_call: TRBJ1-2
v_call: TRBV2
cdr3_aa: ASSEGDGPWYGYT

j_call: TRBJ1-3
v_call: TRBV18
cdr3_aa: ASSPMDRGLGNTIY

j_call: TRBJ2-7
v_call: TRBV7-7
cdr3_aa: ASSLQMNYEQY

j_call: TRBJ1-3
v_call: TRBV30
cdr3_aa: AWSGTAGNTIY

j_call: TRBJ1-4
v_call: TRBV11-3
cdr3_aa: ASSTHGTEENEKLF

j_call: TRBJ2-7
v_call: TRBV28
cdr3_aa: ASTSPGTGGHEQY

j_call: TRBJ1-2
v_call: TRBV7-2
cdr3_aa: ASSLNPGYNYGYT

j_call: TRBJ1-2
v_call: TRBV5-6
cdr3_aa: ASSFERATGYT

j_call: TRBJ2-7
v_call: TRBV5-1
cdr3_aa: ASSPVGQGNYEQY

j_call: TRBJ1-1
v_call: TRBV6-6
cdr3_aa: ASGAFMNTEAF

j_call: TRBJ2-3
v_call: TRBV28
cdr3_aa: ASTRGETQY

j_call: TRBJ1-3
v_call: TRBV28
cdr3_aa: ASSTRQGWGNTIY

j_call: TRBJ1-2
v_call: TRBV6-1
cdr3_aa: ASGRVRSYGYT

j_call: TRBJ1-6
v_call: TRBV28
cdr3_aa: ASSTPGTPLH

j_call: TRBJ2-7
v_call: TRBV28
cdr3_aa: ASRGLAGVS

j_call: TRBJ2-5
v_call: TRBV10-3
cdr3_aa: ATLAGGLETQY

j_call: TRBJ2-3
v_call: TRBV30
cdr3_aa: AWSGQGSDTQY

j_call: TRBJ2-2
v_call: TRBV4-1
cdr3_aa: ASSQTPGLAGGRTGELF

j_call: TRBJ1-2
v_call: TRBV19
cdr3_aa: ASSVRNYGYT

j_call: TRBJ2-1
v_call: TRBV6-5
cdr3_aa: ASSYSGLAGVDEQF

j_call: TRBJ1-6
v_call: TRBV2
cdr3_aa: ASSTSRTASYNSPLH

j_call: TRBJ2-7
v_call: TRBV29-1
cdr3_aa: SVSRGGYEQY

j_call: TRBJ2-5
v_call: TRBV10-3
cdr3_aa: AISEPETPDGTQY

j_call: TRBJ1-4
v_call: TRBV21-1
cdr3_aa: ASSKRDRECREKLF

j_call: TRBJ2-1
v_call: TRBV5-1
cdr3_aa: ASSSYEREASYNEQF